Listed here are 24 T cell receptor beta chains from one sample, sequenced in a study of cytomegalovirus exposure and HLA in healthy donors. The primer mix had 60 Vbeta and 13 Jbeta primers. Clones were sequenced by immunoSEQ multiplex PCR, and TCRdb holds only the in-frame ones, with some missing. The sample has about 130,000 clones, around 83% seen once. The sequenced sample consisted of PBMCs. Source of these receptors: a woman under 30 in good health and CMV-seropositive.

Only a few counts were recorded for this clone. The chain joins TRBV4-1 to TRBJ2-3; 9 positions agree with TRBD2. The CDR3 loop spans 17 amino acids. Germline V gene data show CDR1 as MGHRA and CDR2 as YSYEKL. J was trimmed by 3 bases and V by 0 bases; bases with no gene match: 7. In DNA, the CDR3 is TGCGCCAGCAGCCAAGATCGTGATAGCGGGGGTACAGATACGCAGTATTTT. This sequence encodes CASSQDRDSGGTDTQYF.

The gene calls are TRBV5-4 and TRBJ2-7; 8 bases line up with TRBD1. V gave up 3 bases and J gave up 2 bases; unmatched junction bases: 7. Germline CDR1 reads SGHNT; CDR2 reads YYREEE (reference sequence). The CDR3 covers 15 residues. In DNA form, the CDR3 reads TGTGCCAGCAGCTCCGACCGGACAGGGACCTACGAGCAGTACTTC. Translating gives CASSSDRTGTYEQYF. Based on the CDR3 plus reference TRBV5-4 and TRBJ2-7, the full variable domain is ETGVTQSPTHLIKTRGQQVTLRCSSQSGHNTVSWYQQALGQGPQFIFQYYREEENGRGNFPPRFSGLQFPNYSSELNVNALELDDSALYLCASSSDRTGTYEQYFGPGTRLTVT.

The chain uses TRBV4-2 and TRBJ2-3; TRBD2 might be the D (5 bases). Trimming shortened V by 3 bases and J by 4 bases, and 8 bases separated the two germline ends. The CDR3 has 13 residues. Germline V CDR1 and CDR2: LGHNA, YNFKEQ. The CDR3 DNA is TGTGCCAGCAGCCAGGAGGTCTCAGATACGCAGTATTTT. This translates into CASSQEVSDTQYF.

The rearrangement joins TRBV25-1 to TRBJ2-7; 8 nucleotides agree with TRBD1. V was clipped by 4 bases and J by 2 bases; unmatched bases: 7. Germline V gene lookup returns CDR1 MGHDK and CDR2 SYGVNS. There are 15 residues in the CDR3. CDR3 bases: TGTGCCAGCAGTGGCGACCGGGGACAGGCCTACGAGCAGTACTTC. This codes for CASSGDRGQAYEQYF.

The gene calls are TRBV9 and TRBJ2-1; the D gene is possibly TRBD2 (6 bases). The germline V and J ends were trimmed by 4 bases and 2 bases, with 10 bases remaining between them. Germline CDR1 and CDR2: SGDLS and YYNGEE. The CDR3 is 14 amino acids. The DNA of the CDR3 is TGTGCCAGCAGCCTACCGGGGGCCTACAATGAGCAGTTCTTC. It specifies CASSLPGAYNEQFF.

This rearrangement joins TRBV27 to TRBJ1-2; D not certain. This CDR3 region has 13 residues. V lost 2 bases and J lost 6, with 10 bases in between. CDR1 MNHEY and CDR2 SMNVEV come from the germline V gene (reference sequence). The CDR3 loop reads CASSLLRGNGYTF. In nucleotides, the CDR3 is TGTGCCAGCAGTTTACTTCGGGGTAATGGCTACACCTTC.

This clone was seen a single time. The rearrangement uses TRBV6-6 and TRBJ2-1, with 9 bases identical to TRBD2. Germline CDR1 reads MNHNY; CDR2 reads SVGAGI (reference sequence). J lost 6 bases, V lost 0 bases, and 6 bases had no gene match. This CDR3 is 16 amino acids long. CDR3 sequence reads: CASSYSHAGGANEQFF. CDR3 nucleotide sequence: TGTGCCAGCAGTTACTCGCATGCGGGGGGGGCCAATGAGCAGTTCTTC.

The chain uses TRBV9 and TRBJ2-5, with 7 bases matching TRBD2. The germline V gene encodes CDR1 SGDLS and CDR2 YYNGEE. This CDR3 is 13 amino acids long. V gave up 3 bases and J gave up 5 bases; unmatched junction bases: 4. CDR3 bases: TGTGCCAGCAGCGGGGGGGGTGGGGAGACCCAGTACTTC. Amino acids: CASSGGGGETQYF.

V and J are TRBV6-6 and TRBJ2-5; the match to TRBD2 covers 9 bases. Germline V CDR1 and CDR2: MNHNY, SVGAGI (reference sequence). The CDR3 runs to 14 residues. The trim removed 7 bases at V and 3 bases at J, leaving 6 bases unmatched. CDR3 in amino acids: CASNALAGKETQYF. The CDR3 bases are TGTGCCAGCAATGCACTAGCGGGCAAAGAGACCCAGTACTTC.

The CDR3 region has the DNA TGTGCCAGCAGTGAAATTACAGGGGGGATAAACAATCAGCCCCAGCATTTT. Amino acid sequence: CASSEITGGINNQPQHF. This rearrangement joins TRBV27 to TRBJ1-5; TRBD1 aligns across 8 bases. V was clipped by 5 bases and J by 3 bases; unmatched bases: 12. The CDR3 length is 17 residues. CDR1 and CDR2 (germline): MNHEY, SMNVEV (reference sequence).

This clone was observed a single time. The V and J genes are TRBV6-5 and TRBJ1-3; tentative D call: TRBD1 (6 bases). There are 15 residues in the CDR3. V lost 2 bases and J 1 base, leaving 9 bases between the germline ends. Germline V lookup: CDR1 MNHEY, CDR2 SVGAGI. CDR3 nucleotides: TGTGCCAGCAGTTACCAGGGGCTTTCTGGAAACACCATATATTTT. As protein: CASSYQGLSGNTIYF.

V and J are TRBV2 and TRBJ1-4; unclear D gene. CDR1 and CDR2 (germline): SNHLY, FYNNEI. V dropped 3 bases and J dropped 4 bases, with 6 bases sitting between them. The CDR3 extends over 13 amino acids. The CDR3 spells CASSDGLNEKLFF. The CDR3 DNA follows: TGTGCCAGCAGTGATGGGCTTAATGAAAAACTGTTTTTT. Drawing the rest from reference TRBV2 and TRBJ1-4, the complete variable domain is EPEVTQTPSHQVTQMGQEVILRCVPISNHLYFYWYRQILGQKVEFLVSFYNNEISEKSEIFDDQFSVERPDGSNFTLKIRSTKLEDSAMYFCASSDGLNEKLFFGSGTQLSVL.

The chain combines TRBV4-1 with TRBJ1-3; perhaps TRBD1 as D (5 bases). The germline CDR1 and CDR2 sequences are MGHRA and YSYEKL. This CDR3 has 15 amino acids. V was clipped by 1 base and J by 2 bases, with 9 bases between them. In DNA form, the CDR3 reads TGCGCCAGCAGCCAAGGGACATTCACTGGAAACACCATATATTTT. Translating gives CASSQGTFTGNTIYF.

The chain couples TRBV5-1 to TRBJ2-5, with D possibly matching TRBD1 (5 bases). The CDR3 is 16 amino acids. Germline CDR1 reads SGHRS; CDR2 reads YFSETQ. Trimming left V 3 bases short and J 5 bases short, with 20 bases between. The CDR3 sequence is CASSSLPSQGGETQYF. The CDR3 DNA is TGCGCCAGCAGCTCGCTCCCCTCCCAGGGTGGGGAGACCCAGTACTTC.

This clone turned up a few times. The genes are TRBV6-7 and TRBJ2-7; 8 nucleotides agree with TRBD2. TRBV6-7 falls under the ORF class, with uncertain function. The CDR3 has 14 amino acids. V shed 6 bases and J 3 bases; nucleotides not matched to a gene: 7. The CDR3 sequence: CASSSGGQYYEQYF. For the CDR3, the DNA is TGTGCCAGCAGCAGCGGGGGCCAATACTACGAGCAGTACTTC.

This chain joins TRBV2 and TRBJ2-3; 10 nucleotides align to TRBD2. CDR1 SNHLY and CDR2 FYNNEI come from the germline V gene. Trimming at V came to 4 bases and at J to 5 bases, leaving 9 bases not matched to a gene. This CDR3 is 16 amino acids long. CDR3 loop: CASSGASGGAGDTQYF. CDR3 nucleotides: TGTGCCAGCAGTGGCGCGAGCGGGGGGGCCGGAGATACGCAGTATTTT.

This clone was counted a few times. CDR3 sequence reads: CASKDRVDTGELFF. The CDR3 DNA sequence: TGTGCCAGCAAAGACAGGGTTGACACCGGGGAGCTGTTTTTT. This rearrangement joins TRBV19 to TRBJ2-2; TRBD1 agrees at 7 bases. CDR3 length: 14 residues. Losses at the gene ends were 9 bases for V and 3 bases for J; bases not matched to a gene: 7. Germline CDR1 and CDR2: LNHDA and SQIVND (reference sequence).

This clone appeared once. The genes are TRBV6-5 and TRBJ2-2; D unresolved. The V gene lost 8 bases and the J gene lost 2 bases, with 6 bases spanning the gap. Germline V gene lookup returns CDR1 MNHEY and CDR2 SVGAGI. CDR3 length: 12 amino acids. CDR3 coding DNA: TGTGCCAGCGGAGTAAACACCGGGGAGCTGTTTTTT. It is translated as CASGVNTGELFF.

This chain links TRBV18 with TRBJ1-1; 8 positions agree with TRBD1. Looked up from germline, CDR1 is KGHSH and CDR2 is LQKENI. J gave up 0 bases and V 4 bases, and 4 bases lay outside the gene matches. This CDR3 comprises 15 residues. The CDR3 bases are TGTGCCAGCTCACTCGACAGGGGCATGAACACTGAAGCTTTCTTT. Translated: CASSLDRGMNTEAFF.

In its sample, this clone was seen once. This sequence joins TRBV11-2 and TRBJ1-1, with D possibly being TRBD1 (6 bases). In germline, CDR1 is SGHAT, CDR2 FQNNGV. CDR3 size: 14 residues. V was shortened by 1 base and J by 4 bases, with 10 bases between the two germline ends. This chain's CDR3 is CASSLVRGATEAFF. Written as DNA, the CDR3 is TGTGCCAGCAGCTTAGTCCGGGGGGCCACTGAAGCTTTCTTT.

The chain employs TRBV5-1 and TRBJ2-2; 7 nucleotides agree with TRBD1. The CDR3 is 15 residues long. In germline, CDR1 is SGHRS, CDR2 YFSETQ. The V and J ends lost 0 bases and 3 bases, in that order; junction bases with no gene match: 2. The CDR3 protein is CASSLEGQYTGELFF. The CDR3 region has the DNA TGCGCCAGCAGCTTGGAGGGACAGTACACCGGGGAGCTGTTTTTT.

This sequence joins TRBV29-1 and TRBJ2-7; D ambiguous. Germline-derived CDR1 and CDR2 are SQVTM and ANQGSEA. V lost 6 bases and J 0 bases, leaving 9 bases between the germline ends. This CDR3 has 12 amino acids. This chain's CDR3 is CSVGRNSYEQYF. Written as DNA, the CDR3 is TGCAGCGTGGGCCGGAACTCCTACGAGCAGTACTTC.

The chain uses TRBV19 and TRBJ2-7, with TRBD2 as a possible D gene (6 bases). Trimming took off 5 bases at V and 3 bases at J, with 14 bases between the two ends. This CDR3 contains 14 residues. The V gene's germline CDR1 is LNHDA and CDR2 SQIVND (reference sequence). The CDR3 nucleotides are TGTGCCAGTAGTGCGTTCCCGGGACTCTACGAGCAGTACTTC. It yields the protein CASSAFPGLYEQYF.

The chain combines TRBV11-3 with TRBJ2-1, with 10 positions matching TRBD2. V lost 0 bases to trimming and J lost 7 bases; unmatched junction nucleotides: 3. This CDR3 region has 15 residues. Germline V CDR1 and CDR2: SGHNT, YENEEA. CDR3 protein: CASSLEERGGNEQFF. The CDR3 region has the DNA TGTGCCAGCAGCTTAGAAGAGCGGGGGGGGAATGAGCAGTTCTTC.